What follows are 5 T cell receptor beta chains derived from one specimen sequenced in a study of CD8 T cells in ankylosing spondylitis. TCRdb passed the 5' RACE reads through MiXCR, listing each CDR3 protein once. The sample includes 150,000 or so distinct CDR3 sequences, roughly 18% of them seen just once. The specimen sequenced was blood, either unsorted or a sorted T cell fraction (not recorded which). These TCRs come from a male donor with ankylosing spondylitis or in good health (not recorded which).

This clonotype was seen only a few times. V usage is TRBV28 and J usage is TRBJ2-1, with D uncertain. This CDR3 contains 14 residues. V lost 8 bases, J lost 4 bases, and 15 bases lay in between. Per germline, CDR1 MDHEN and CDR2 SYDVKM. The CDR3 protein is CASQPGLTYNEQFF. The CDR3 nucleotides are TGTGCCAGCCAACCAGGTCTAACATACAATGAGCAGTTCTTC.

This clonotype turned up a few times. The V and J genes are TRBV12-3 or TRBV12-4 and TRBJ2-2; 7 bases match TRBD2. The length of the CDR3 is 17 residues. With V trimmed by 6 bases and J by 5 bases, 15 bases remained unmatched. This CDR3 is CASRWDSGGPGTGELFF. The CDR3 DNA reads TGTGCCAGCAGGTGGGACTCGGGAGGACCGGGAACCGGGGAGCTGTTTTTT.

This clonotype was seen a handful of times. The CDR3 is CSVLMGTGRGEKLFF. The CDR3 nucleotides read TGCAGCGTTTTGATGGGGACAGGGAGGGGTGAAAAACTGTTTTTT. J is TRBJ1-4 and V is TRBV29-1; TRBD1 agrees at 9 bases. This CDR3 is built from 15 residues. V lost 5 bases to trimming and J lost 7 bases; unmatched junction nucleotides: 11. The germline CDR1 and CDR2 sequences are SQVTM and ANQGSEA.

This clonotype was detected only a few times. The genes are TRBV20-1 and TRBJ2-7, with TRBD2 identical over 7 bases. CDR3 size: 14 residues. Germline CDR1 reads DFQATT; CDR2 reads SNEGSKA (reference sequence). The junction had 5 bases not matched to a gene; V was cut back by 1 base and J by 2 bases. CDR3 sequence (DNA): TGCAGTGCTAGAGGGGGACTACGGACCTACGAGCAGTACTTC. Encoded protein: CSARGGLRTYEQYF.

The gene calls are TRBV29-1 and TRBJ2-7; no firm D call. This CDR3 has 13 amino acids. CDR1 is SQVTM, CDR2 ANQGSEA, per germline. V dropped 2 bases and J dropped 1 base, with 9 bases sitting between them. Here the CDR3 DNA reads TGCAGCGTTGAACGGCCAGCGTCCTACGAGCAGTACTTC. Translated, it gives CSVERPASYEQYF.